Included here is one T cell receptor beta chain sequence, with context. These data are taken from a study of blood T cell repertoires in COVID-19. Data came from immunoSEQ multiplex PCR; TCRdb stores just in-frame clones and leaves some out. This sample has more than 95,000 clones, with 70% to 90% found just once. Germline assignment: CDR1 SGHAT and CDR2 FQNNGV. With V trimmed by 5 bases and J by 2 bases, 11 bases remained unmatched. This CDR3 region has 16 residues. This TCR was sampled from a human donor in a cohort sampled during active COVID-19. This chain connects TRBV11-2 to TRBJ1-2; TRBD1 matches at 7 bases. Sequences were obtained from peripheral blood. The CDR3 sequence is CASSKPGQALNYGYTF. The CDR3 DNA follows: TGTGCCAGCAGCAAACCCGGACAGGCGCTCAACTATGGCTACACCTTC.